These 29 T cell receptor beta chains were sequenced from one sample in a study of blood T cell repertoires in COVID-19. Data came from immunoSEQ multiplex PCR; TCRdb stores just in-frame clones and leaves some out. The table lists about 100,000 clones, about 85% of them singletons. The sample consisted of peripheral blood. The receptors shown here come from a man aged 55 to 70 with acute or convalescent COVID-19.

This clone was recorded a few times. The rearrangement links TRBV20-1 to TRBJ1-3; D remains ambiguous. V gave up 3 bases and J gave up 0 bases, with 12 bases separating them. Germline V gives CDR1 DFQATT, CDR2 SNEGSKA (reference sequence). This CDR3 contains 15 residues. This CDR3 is CSASFRVPSGNTIYF. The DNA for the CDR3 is TGCAGTGCTAGTTTCCGAGTCCCCTCTGGAAACACCATATATTTT.

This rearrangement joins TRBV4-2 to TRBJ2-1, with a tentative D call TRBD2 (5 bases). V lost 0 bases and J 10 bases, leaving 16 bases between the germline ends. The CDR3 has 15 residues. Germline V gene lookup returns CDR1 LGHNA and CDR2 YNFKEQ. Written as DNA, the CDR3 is TGTGCCAGCAGCCAAGAGGTTAGCGCCGTGGGAGAGCAGTTCTTC. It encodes CASSQEVSAVGEQFF.

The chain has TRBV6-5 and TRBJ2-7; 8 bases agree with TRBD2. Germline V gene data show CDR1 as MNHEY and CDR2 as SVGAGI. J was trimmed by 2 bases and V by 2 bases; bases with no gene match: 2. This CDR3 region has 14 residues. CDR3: CASSYQRGTYEQYF. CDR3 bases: TGTGCCAGCAGTTACCAGCGGGGGACCTACGAGCAGTACTTC.

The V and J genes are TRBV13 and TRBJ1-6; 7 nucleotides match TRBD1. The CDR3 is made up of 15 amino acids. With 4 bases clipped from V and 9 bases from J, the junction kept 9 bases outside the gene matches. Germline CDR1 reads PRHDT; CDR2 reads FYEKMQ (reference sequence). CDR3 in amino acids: CASSSRQGLSSPLHF. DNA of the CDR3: TGTGCCAGCAGCTCTCGACAGGGCCTTAGTTCACCCCTCCACTTT.

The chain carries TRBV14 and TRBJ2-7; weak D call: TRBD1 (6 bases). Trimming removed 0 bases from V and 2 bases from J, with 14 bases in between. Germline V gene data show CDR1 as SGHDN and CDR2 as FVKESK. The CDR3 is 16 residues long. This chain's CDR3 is CASSQDDRIRTYEQYF. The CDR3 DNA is TGTGCCAGCAGCCAAGACGACAGGATTCGTACCTACGAGCAGTACTTC.

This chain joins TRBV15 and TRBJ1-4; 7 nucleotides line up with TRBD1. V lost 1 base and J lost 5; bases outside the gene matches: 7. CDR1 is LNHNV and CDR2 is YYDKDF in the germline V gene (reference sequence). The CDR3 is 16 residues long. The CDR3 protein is CATSRAGQVNNEKLFF. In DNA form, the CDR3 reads TGTGCCACCAGCAGAGCCGGACAGGTTAACAATGAAAAACTGTTTTTT.

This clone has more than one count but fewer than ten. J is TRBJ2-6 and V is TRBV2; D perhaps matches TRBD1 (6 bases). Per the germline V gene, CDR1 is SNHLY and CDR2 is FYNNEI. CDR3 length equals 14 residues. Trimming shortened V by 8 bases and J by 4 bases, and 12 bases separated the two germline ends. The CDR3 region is CASGTGSGANVLTF. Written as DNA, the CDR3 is TGTGCCAGCGGCACAGGGTCCGGGGCCAACGTCCTGACTTTC.

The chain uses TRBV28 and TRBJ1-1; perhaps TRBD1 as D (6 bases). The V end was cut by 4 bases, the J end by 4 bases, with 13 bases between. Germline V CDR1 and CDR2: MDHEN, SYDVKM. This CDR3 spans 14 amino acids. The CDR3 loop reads CASSSGGGGTEAFF. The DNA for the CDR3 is TGTGCCAGCAGTTCGGGGGGAGGGGGCACTGAAGCTTTCTTT.

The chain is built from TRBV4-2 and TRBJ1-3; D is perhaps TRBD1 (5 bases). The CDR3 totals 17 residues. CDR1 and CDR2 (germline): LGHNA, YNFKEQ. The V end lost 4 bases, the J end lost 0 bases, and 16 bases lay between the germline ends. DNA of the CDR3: TGTGCCAGCAGCCCCAAACCCCAGGGTCTCTCTGGAAACACCATATATTTT. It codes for CASSPKPQGLSGNTIYF.

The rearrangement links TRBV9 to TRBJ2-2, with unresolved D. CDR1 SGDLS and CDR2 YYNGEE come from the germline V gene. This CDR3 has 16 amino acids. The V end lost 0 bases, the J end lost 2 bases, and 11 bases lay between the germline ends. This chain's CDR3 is CASSVVGYSNTGELFF. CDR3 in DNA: TGTGCCAGCAGCGTAGTCGGATACAGTAACACCGGGGAGCTGTTTTTT.

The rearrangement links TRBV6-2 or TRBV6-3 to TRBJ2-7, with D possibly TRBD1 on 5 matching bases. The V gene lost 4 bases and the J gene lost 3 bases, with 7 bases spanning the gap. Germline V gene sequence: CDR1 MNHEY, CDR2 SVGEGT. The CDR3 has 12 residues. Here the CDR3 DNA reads TGTGCCAGCAGTTTGCAGGGCTACGAGCAGTACTTC. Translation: CASSLQGYEQYF.

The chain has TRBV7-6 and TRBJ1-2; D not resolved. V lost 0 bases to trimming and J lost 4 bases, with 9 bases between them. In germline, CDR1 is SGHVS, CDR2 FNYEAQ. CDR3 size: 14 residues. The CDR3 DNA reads TGTGCCAGCAGCTTAGCCCCGGGGATCTATGGCTACACCTTC. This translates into CASSLAPGIYGYTF.

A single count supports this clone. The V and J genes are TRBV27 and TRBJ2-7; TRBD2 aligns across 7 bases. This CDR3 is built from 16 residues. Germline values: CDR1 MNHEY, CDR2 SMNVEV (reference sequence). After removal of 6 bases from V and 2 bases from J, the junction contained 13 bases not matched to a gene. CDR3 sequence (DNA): TGTGCCAGCAGATTGTATCCGGTTGGGGGGGCCTACGAGCAGTACTTC. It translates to CASRLYPVGGAYEQYF.

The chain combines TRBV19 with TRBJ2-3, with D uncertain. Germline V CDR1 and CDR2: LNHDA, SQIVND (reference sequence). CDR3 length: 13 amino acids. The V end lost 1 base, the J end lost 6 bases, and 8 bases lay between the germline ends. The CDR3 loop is CASSIVAADTQYF. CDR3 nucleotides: TGTGCCAGTAGTATAGTCGCGGCCGATACGCAGTATTTT.

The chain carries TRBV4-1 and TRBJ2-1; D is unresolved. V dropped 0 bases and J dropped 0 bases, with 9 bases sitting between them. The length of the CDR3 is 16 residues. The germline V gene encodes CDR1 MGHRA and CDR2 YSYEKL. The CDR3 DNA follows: TGCGCCAGCAGCCAAGATTCATCGAGCTCCTACAATGAGCAGTTCTTC. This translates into CASSQDSSSSYNEQFF.

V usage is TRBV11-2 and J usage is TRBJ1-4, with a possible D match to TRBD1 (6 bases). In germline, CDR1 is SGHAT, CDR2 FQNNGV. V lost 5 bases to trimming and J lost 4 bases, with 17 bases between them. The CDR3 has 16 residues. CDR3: CASSKDSRLLNEKLFF. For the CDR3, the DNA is TGTGCCAGCAGCAAGGACAGCCGTCTACTTAATGAAAAACTGTTTTTT.

In DNA, the CDR3 is TGTGCCAGCTCACCGATGGACGGAGGCTCTGGAAACACCATATATTTT. Its translation: CASSPMDGGSGNTIYF. The chain uses TRBV18 and TRBJ1-3; D gene uncertain. Germline CDR1 is KGHSH and CDR2 is LQKENI. The CDR3 covers 16 residues. V was clipped by 3 bases and J by 0 bases, with 12 bases between them.

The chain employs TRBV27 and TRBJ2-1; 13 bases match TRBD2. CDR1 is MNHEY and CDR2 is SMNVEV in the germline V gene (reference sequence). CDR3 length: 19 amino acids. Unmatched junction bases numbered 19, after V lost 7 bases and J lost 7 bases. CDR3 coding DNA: TGTGCCAGCACGCCCTACCGGACTAGCGGGAGTACCAAGACAAATGAGCAGTTCTTC. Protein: CASTPYRTSGSTKTNEQFF.

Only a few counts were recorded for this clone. In nucleotides, the CDR3 is TGTGCCAGCAGTTTCGGACAGAACACTGAAGCTTTCTTT. It codes for CASSFGQNTEAFF. This chain connects TRBV12-3 or TRBV12-4 to TRBJ1-1, with a weak D call TRBD1 (5 bases). Between the trimmed V and J ends, which lost 3 bases and 1 base, there was a span of 6 bases. This CDR3 is 13 amino acids long.

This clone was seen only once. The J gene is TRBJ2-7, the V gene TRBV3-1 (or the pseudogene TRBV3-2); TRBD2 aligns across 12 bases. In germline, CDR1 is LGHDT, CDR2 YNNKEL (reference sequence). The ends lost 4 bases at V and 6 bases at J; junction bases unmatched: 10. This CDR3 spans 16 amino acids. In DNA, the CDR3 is TGTGCCAGCAGCCTATCCAGGACTAGCGGGATGGTCGAGCAGTACTTC. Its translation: CASSLSRTSGMVEQYF.

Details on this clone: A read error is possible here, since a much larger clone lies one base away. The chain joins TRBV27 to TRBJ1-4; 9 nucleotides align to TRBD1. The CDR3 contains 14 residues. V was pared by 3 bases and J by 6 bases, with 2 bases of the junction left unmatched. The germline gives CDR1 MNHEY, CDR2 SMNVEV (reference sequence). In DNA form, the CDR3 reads TGTGCCAGCAGTTTCGGGACAGGGTATGAAAAACTGTTTTTT. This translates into CASSFGTGYEKLFF. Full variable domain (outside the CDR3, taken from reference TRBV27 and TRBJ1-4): EAQVTQNPRYLITVTGKKLTVTCSQNMNHEYMSWYRQDPGLGLRQIYYSMNVEVTDKGDVPEGYKVSRKEKRNFPLILESPSPNQTSLYFCASSFGTGYEKLFFGSGTQLSVL.

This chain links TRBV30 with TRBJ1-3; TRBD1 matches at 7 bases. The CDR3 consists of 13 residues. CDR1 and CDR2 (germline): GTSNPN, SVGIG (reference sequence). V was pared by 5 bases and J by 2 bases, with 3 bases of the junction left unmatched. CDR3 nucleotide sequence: TGTGCCTGGGGACAGGTAGCTGGAAACACCATATATTTT. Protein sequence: CAWGQVAGNTIYF.

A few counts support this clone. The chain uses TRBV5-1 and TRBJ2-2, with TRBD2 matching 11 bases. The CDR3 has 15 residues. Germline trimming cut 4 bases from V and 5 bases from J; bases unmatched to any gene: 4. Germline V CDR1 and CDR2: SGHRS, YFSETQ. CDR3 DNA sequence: TGCGCCAGCAGCCCCGGGACTAGCGGAACCGGGGAGCTGTTTTTT. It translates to CASSPGTSGTGELFF.

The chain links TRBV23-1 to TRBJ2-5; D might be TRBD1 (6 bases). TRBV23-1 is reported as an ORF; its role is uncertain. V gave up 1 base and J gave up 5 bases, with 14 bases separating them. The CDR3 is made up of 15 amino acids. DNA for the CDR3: TGCGCCAGCAGTCAATTGTCGGCAGGGGATGAGACCCAGTACTTC. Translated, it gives CASSQLSAGDETQYF.

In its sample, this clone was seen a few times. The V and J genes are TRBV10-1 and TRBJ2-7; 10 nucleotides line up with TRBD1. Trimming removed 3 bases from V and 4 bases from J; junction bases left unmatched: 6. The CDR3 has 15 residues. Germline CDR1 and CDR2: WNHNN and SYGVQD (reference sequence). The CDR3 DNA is TGCGCCAGCAGTGACGGTGGGACAGGGGAGTACGAGCAGTACTTC. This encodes CASSDGGTGEYEQYF.

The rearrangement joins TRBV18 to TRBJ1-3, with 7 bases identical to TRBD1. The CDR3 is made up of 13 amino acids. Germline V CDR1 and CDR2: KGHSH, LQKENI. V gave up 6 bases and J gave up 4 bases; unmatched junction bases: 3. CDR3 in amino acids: CASSPDRGNTIYF. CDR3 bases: TGTGCCAGCTCGCCGGACAGGGGAAACACCATATATTTT. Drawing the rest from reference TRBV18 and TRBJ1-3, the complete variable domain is NAGVMQNPRHLVRRRGQEARLRCSPMKGHSHVYWYRQLPEEGLKFMVYLQKENIIDESGMPKERFSAEFPKEGPSILRIQQVVRGDSAAYFCASSPDRGNTIYFGEGSWLTVV.

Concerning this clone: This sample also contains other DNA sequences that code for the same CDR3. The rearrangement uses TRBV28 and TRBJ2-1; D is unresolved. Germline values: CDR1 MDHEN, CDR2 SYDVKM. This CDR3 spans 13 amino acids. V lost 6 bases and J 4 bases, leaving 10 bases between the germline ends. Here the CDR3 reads CASSASGYNEQFF. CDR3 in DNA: TGTGCCAGCAGCGCCTCAGGTTACAATGAGCAGTTCTTC.

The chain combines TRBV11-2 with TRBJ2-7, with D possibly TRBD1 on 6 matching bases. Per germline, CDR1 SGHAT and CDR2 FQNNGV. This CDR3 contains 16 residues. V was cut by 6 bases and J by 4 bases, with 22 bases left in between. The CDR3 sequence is CASSYSIGRQGYEQYF. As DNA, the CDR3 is TGTGCCAGCAGTTATAGTATCGGTCGGCAGGGGTACGAGCAGTACTTC.

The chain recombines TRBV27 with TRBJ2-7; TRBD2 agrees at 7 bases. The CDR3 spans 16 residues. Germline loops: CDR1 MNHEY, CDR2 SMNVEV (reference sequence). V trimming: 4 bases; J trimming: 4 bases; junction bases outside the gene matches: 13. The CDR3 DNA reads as TGTGCCAGCAGTTCTATCTCTCGCGGGAGTAAGTACGAGCAGTACTTC. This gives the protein CASSSISRGSKYEQYF.